A single sample is the source of the 7 T cell receptor beta chains below, sequenced in a study of shared clonotypes between healthy human individuals. It was CD45RO-negative cells, positively selected for CCR7, that made up naive CD8 cells, with terminally differentiated effector memory CD45RA+ cells excluded. The data were produced by immunoSEQ multiplex PCR, yet TCRdb's version contains in-frame clones alone and is incomplete. The sample includes about 2 million clones, 85% to 95% of them seen just once. Sequences were obtained from naive CD8+ T cells sorted from blood. These receptors were taken from a young man in good health.

The chain has TRBV4-2 and TRBJ2-1, with D possibly being TRBD1 or TRBD2 (5 bases each). The CDR3 extends over 15 amino acids. V lost 1 base, J lost 6 bases, and 13 bases lay in between. Germline CDR1 LGHNA, CDR2 YNFKEQ. CDR3 residues: CASSQGAGAINEQFF. CDR3 in DNA: TGTGCCAGCAGCCAAGGCGCCGGGGCGATCAATGAGCAGTTCTTC.

The chain recombines TRBV11-3 with TRBJ2-7; the D is unclear. There are 14 residues in the CDR3. With 3 bases removed from V and 3 bases from J, the gap between germline ends came to 12 bases. CDR1 and CDR2 (germline): SGHNT, YENEEA. The CDR3 region is CASSFGHTNYEQYF. The CDR3 DNA reads TGTGCCAGCAGCTTTGGGCACACTAACTACGAGCAGTACTTC. The variable domain in full, with the rest retrieved from reference TRBV11-3 and TRBJ2-7, is EAGVVQSPRYKIIEKKQPVAFWCNPISGHNTLYWYLQNLGQGPELLIRYENEEAVDDSQLPKDRFSAERLKGVDSTLKIQPAELGDSAVYLCASSFGHTNYEQYFGPGTRLTVT.

The J gene is TRBJ2-1, the V gene TRBV4-3; weak D call: TRBD2 (6 bases). Germline CDR1 reads LGHNA; CDR2 reads YSLEER. V shed 4 bases and J shed 9 bases, with 19 bases lying between them. This CDR3 contains 15 residues. In DNA, the CDR3 is TGCGCCAGCAGCCCACGGGACTCGGGGTCGGTTGAGCAGTTCTTC. Its translation is CASSPRDSGSVEQFF.

The chain carries TRBV5-6 and TRBJ2-7, with D unresolved. There are 16 residues in the CDR3. Germline-derived CDR1 and CDR2 are SGHDT and YYEEEE. Trimming left V 0 bases short and J 5 bases short, with 18 bases between. CDR3 nucleotides: TGTGCCAGCAGCTTGGGCTATCCTCCTCTGGGCCACGAGCAGTACTTC. This gives the protein CASSLGYPPLGHEQYF.

The gene calls are TRBV7-9 and TRBJ2-7; TRBD2 agrees at 14 bases. CDR1 is SEHNR, CDR2 FQNEAQ, per germline (reference sequence). V gave up 3 bases and J gave up 5 bases; unmatched junction bases: 3. The CDR3 length is 15 residues. The CDR3 nucleotides read TGTGCCAGCAGCTTTGGACTAGCGGGAGGAGACGAGCAGTACTTC. It is translated as CASSFGLAGGDEQYF.

This clone turned up a few times. The chain is built from TRBV27 and TRBJ1-2; D gene ambiguous. V was shortened by 3 bases and J by 6 bases, with 8 bases between the two germline ends. The CDR3 has 12 residues. Germline V CDR1 and CDR2: MNHEY, SMNVEV (reference sequence). The CDR3 here is CASSFKGHGYTF. CDR3 coding DNA: TGTGCCAGCAGTTTCAAGGGTCATGGCTACACCTTC.

The rearrangement joins TRBV5-4 to TRBJ2-5, with 9 nucleotides matching TRBD1. The CDR3 has 17 amino acids. V shed 3 bases, J shed 5 bases, and the junction held 14 bases outside the gene matches. Germline CDR1 reads SGHNT; CDR2 reads YYREEE (reference sequence). CDR3 loop: CASSSFSGTGFFETQYF. In DNA form, the CDR3 reads TGTGCCAGCAGCTCCTTCTCCGGGACAGGGTTCTTCGAGACCCAGTACTTC.